What follows describes a single TCR beta chain. TCRdb keeps only in-frame clones here, not all; method: immunoSEQ multiplex PCR. The sample contains 70,000 to 95,000 clones, nearly 95% of which appear only once. These data are taken from a study of blood T cell repertoires in COVID-19. Across the whole study: Acute and convalescent COVID-19 specimens originated in the United States, Italy and Spain. PBMCs, B-cell-depleted T cells, or T cells provided the cDNA or gDNA that made up the material.

The germline V gene has CDR1 KGHDR and CDR2 SFDVKD. There are 15 residues in the CDR3. J was trimmed by 5 bases and V by 3 bases; bases with no gene match: 4. Sequences were obtained from peripheral blood. The source is a human donor with active COVID-19. The donor label of this sample is uncertain. The chain combines TRBV24-1 with TRBJ1-5, with 9 bases aligning to TRBD1. The CDR3 protein is CATSDGTGYDQPQHF. In nucleotides, the CDR3 is TGTGCCACCAGTGATGGGACAGGGTACGATCAGCCCCAGCATTTT.